Listed below are T cell receptor beta chains from one sample, sequenced in a study of T cells in Graves' hyperthyroidism and ophthalmopathy. TCRdb re-analysed the multiplex PCR reads in MiXCR, keeping a single row per CDR3 protein. The repertoire consists of about 350,000 distinct CDR3 sequences, with about 15% occurring once and the leading ten covering roughly 24%. The sequencing sample was made of blood. Receptor source: a woman in her 30s with Graves' hyperthyroidism. Each CDR3 is given with its conserved first and last residue. The D gene is left open where the match is weak. Some rows have no size entry. The others give once, few or many, or a class for an expanded clone.

>TRBV7-2|TRBJ2-5|many|TRBD2
TGTGCCAGCAGCCTGGGAGGGAAGCAAGAGACCCAGTACTTC
CASSLGGKQETQYF
>TRBV7-8|TRBJ2-5|few|NA
TGTGCCAGCAGCTTAGAGTTGGCCAAAGAGACCCAGTACTTC
CASSLELAKETQYF
>TRBV3-1|TRBJ1-4|NA|NA
TGTGCCAGCAGCCAAGTTTACGATGGGGCTAATGAAAAACTGTTTTTT
CASSQVYDGANEKLFF
>TRBV2|TRBJ2-2|NA|NA
TGTGCCAGCAGTGCCAGACCCACCGGGGAGCTGTTTTTT
CASSARPTGELFF
>TRBV29-1|TRBJ2-1|many|NA
TGCAGCGTTTCACCGGGACTTTACAATGAGCAGTTCTTC
CSVSPGLYNEQFF
>TRBV28|TRBJ2-7|many|TRBD1
TGTGCCAGCAGTTACCGACAGGGGGGCGAGCAGTACTTC
CASSYRQGGEQYF
>TRBV11-2|TRBJ1-1|few|NA
TGTGCCAGCAGCTTAAGGGGCTCGGGCACTGAAGCTTTCTTT
CASSLRGSGTEAFF
>TRBV28|TRBJ2-5|many|NA
TGTGCCAGCAGTATTCGCATGGTTCGGGAGACCCAGTACTTC
CASSIRMVRETQYF
>TRBV4-3|TRBJ1-1|NA|NA
TGCGCCAGCAGCCAAGGGGGAGGTCGAGCTTTCTTT
CASSQGGGRAFF
>TRBV24-1|TRBJ2-7|many|TRBD1
TGTGCCACCAGTGATTCCGGGACAGGGAGAACCTACGAGCAGTACTTC
CATSDSGTGRTYEQYF
>TRBV30|TRBJ2-3|NA|NA
TGTGCCTGGAGCCCCGCGGATACGCAGTATTTT
CAWSPADTQYF
>TRBV9|TRBJ2-1|many|TRBD2
TGTGCCAGCAGCGTAGCCCCGGGAGGGACCTACAATGAGCAGTTCTTC
CASSVAPGGTYNEQFF
>TRBV6-1|TRBJ1-4|many|NA
TGTGCCAGCAGTCAATCAGGGTCGACTAATGAAAAACTGTTTTTT
CASSQSGSTNEKLFF
>TRBV20-1|TRBJ2-3|NA|TRBD2
TGCAGTGCTAGGCCCCCCAGCGGGAGAGGGACAGATACGCAGTATTTT
CSARPPSGRGTDTQYF
>TRBV30|TRBJ2-7|NA|NA
TGTGCCTGGAATAGGGGGGCCTACGAGCAGTACTTC
CAWNRGAYEQYF
>TRBV20-1|TRBJ1-5|many|TRBD1
TGCAGTGCTAGAGGGACGACAGGGGGAATCAATCAGCCCCAGCATTTT
CSARGTTGGINQPQHF
>TRBV19|TRBJ2-7|NA|TRBD2
TGTGCCAGTAGTCAGGGAGGGCACTACGAGCAGTACTTC
CASSQGGHYEQYF
>TRBV5-4|TRBJ2-5|few|TRBD1
TGTGCCAGCAGAACCGTGACAGGGGGCTCAGAGACCCAGTACTTC
CASRTVTGGSETQYF
>TRBV12-3/TRBV12-4|TRBJ1-1|many|NA
TGTGCCGCCGGGGCCCTATGGGGCACTGAAGCTTTCTTT
CAAGALWGTEAFF
>TRBV24-1|TRBJ2-2|many|NA
TGTGCCACCAGTGATTTCAGTTCCACCGGGGAGCTGTTTTTT
CATSDFSSTGELFF
>TRBV27|TRBJ2-1|many|TRBD1
TGTGCCAGCAGTTTATCCCGCCAGGGGGCCTACAATGAGCAGTTCTTC
CASSLSRQGAYNEQFF
>TRBV24-1|TRBJ2-7|many|TRBD1
TGTGCCACCAGTGAGCGACAGGGCGGATCCTCCGAGCAGTACTTC
CATSERQGGSSEQYF
>TRBV20-1|TRBJ2-1|many|TRBD2
TGCAGTGCTAGAGATCTGAGCGGGAGGGTAGGTGAGCAGTTCTTC
CSARDLSGRVGEQFF
>TRBV11-2|TRBJ2-7|NA|TRBD2
TGTGCCAGCACTCGGGGGGGCAGGGCCTACGAGCAGTACTTC
CASTRGGRAYEQYF
>TRBV9|TRBJ1-1|many|NA
TGTGCCAGCAGCGAGGGGGTGTCCACTGAAGCTTTCTTT
CASSEGVSTEAFF
>TRBV20-1|TRBJ2-7|NA|NA
TGCAGTGCTAGAAAGGCGGGGATAACCTACGAGCAGTACTTC
CSARKAGITYEQYF
>TRBV28|TRBJ2-1|many|NA
TGTGCCAGCACCCGCCCCGGGACGGTTTCCTACAATGAGCAGTTCTTC
CASTRPGTVSYNEQFF
>TRBV6-2/TRBV6-3|TRBJ2-5|many|NA
TGTGCCAGCGATGCCCCTCTGGGCACCCAGTACTTC
CASDAPLGTQYF
>TRBV20-1|TRBJ1-2|many|NA
TGCAGTGCTTCAGCTGACCAACTGGGCTACACCTTC
CSASADQLGYTF
>TRBV27|TRBJ2-5|many|TRBD2
TGTGCCAGCAGCAGGACTAGCGGGAGATCCCAAGAGACCCAGTACTTC
CASSRTSGRSQETQYF
>TRBV18|TRBJ2-3|few|TRBD2
TGTGCCAGCTCACTCGGACTAGCGGGAATCACAGATACGCAGTATTTT
CASSLGLAGITDTQYF
>TRBV5-1|TRBJ2-7|NA|NA
TGCGCCAGCGGGTATGGGGGCAGGAACGAGCAGTACTTC
CASGYGGRNEQYF
>TRBV18|TRBJ1-1|few|NA
TGTGCCAGCTCCGTGTGGCAGGACACTGAAGCTTTCTTT
CASSVWQDTEAFF
>TRBV6-2/TRBV6-3|TRBJ1-5|NA|NA
TGTGCCAGCAGTCTGCCCCCGACCCAGCCCCAGCATTTT
CASSLPPTQPQHF
>TRBV6-5|TRBJ2-3|NA|NA
TGTGCCAGCAGTTACCGGGGCCTCACAGATACGCAGTATTTT
CASSYRGLTDTQYF
>TRBV4-1|TRBJ2-1|NA|NA
TGCGCCAGCAGCCAGGGCCTAGCGTCTAACAATGAGCAGTTCTTC
CASSQGLASNNEQFF
>TRBV18|TRBJ2-7|many|NA
TGTGCCAGCTCACCACTGCGGGGAGAGCAGTACTTC
CASSPLRGEQYF
>TRBV29-1|TRBJ2-1|few|TRBD1
TGCAGCGTTGAAGAGGGACAGGTCTCCTACAATGAGCAGTTCTTC
CSVEEGQVSYNEQFF
>TRBV6-1|TRBJ2-7|NA|TRBD1
TGTGCCAGCAGCACCACTGGGACAGCTGTATCCTACGAGCAGTACTTC
CASSTTGTAVSYEQYF